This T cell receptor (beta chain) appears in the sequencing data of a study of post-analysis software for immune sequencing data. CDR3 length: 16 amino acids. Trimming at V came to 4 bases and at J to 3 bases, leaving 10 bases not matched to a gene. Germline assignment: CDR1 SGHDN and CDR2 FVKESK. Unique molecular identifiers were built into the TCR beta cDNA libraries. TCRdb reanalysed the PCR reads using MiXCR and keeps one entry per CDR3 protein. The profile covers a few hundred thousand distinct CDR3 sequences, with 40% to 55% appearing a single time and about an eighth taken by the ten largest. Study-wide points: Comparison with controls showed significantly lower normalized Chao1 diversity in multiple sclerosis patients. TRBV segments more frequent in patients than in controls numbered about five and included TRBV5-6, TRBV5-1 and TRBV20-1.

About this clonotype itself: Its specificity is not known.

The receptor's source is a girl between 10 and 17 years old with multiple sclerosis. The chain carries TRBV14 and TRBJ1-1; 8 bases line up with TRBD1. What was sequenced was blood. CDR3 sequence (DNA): TGTGCCAGCAGCCTTCTCCCGGGGACAGGTTACACTGAAGCTTTCTTT. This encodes CASSLLPGTGYTEAFF.